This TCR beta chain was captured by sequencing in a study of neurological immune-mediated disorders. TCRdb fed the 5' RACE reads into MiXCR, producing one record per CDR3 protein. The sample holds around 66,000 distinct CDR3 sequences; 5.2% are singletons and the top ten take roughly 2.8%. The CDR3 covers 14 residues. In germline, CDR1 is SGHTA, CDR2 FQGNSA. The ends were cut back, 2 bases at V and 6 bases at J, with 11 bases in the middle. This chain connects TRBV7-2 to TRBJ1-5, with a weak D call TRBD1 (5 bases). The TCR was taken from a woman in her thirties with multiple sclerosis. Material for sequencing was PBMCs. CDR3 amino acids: CASSLTQGGQPQHF. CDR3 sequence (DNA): TGTGCCAGCAGCTTAACCCAGGGCGGTCAGCCCCAGCATTTT.